This passage covers 19 T cell receptor beta chains from one sample sequenced in a study of OX40 agonist ivuxolimab in advanced cancers. TCRdb's copy holds only in-frame clones and misses some; the assay was immunoSEQ multiplex PCR. The repertoire holds about 12,000 clones, with approximately 80% as singletons. This sample comprised CD4+ or CD8+ T cells sorted from blood, obtained in a trial of the OX40 agonist ivuxolimab. The receptors were sampled from an adult with an advanced solid tumor such as melanoma, head and neck, liver or kidney cancer.

This clone was detected once. The chain employs TRBV27 and TRBJ2-5, with 14 nucleotides matching TRBD2. The CDR3 sequence is 15 residues long. Germline loops: CDR1 MNHEY, CDR2 SMNVEV (reference sequence). V gave up 5 bases and J gave up 3 bases; unmatched junction bases: 2. The CDR3 spells CASSPGLAGEETQYF. Written as DNA, the CDR3 is TGTGCCAGCAGTCCGGGACTAGCGGGAGAAGAGACCCAGTACTTC.

The chain employs TRBV14 and TRBJ2-1; TRBD1 matches 10 bases. Per the germline V gene, CDR1 is SGHDN and CDR2 is FVKESK. The CDR3 runs to 15 residues. Unmatched junction bases numbered 5, after V lost 4 bases and J lost 5 bases. The CDR3 sequence: CASSLLGQGDNEQFF. The CDR3 DNA sequence: TGTGCCAGCAGCCTGCTCGGACAGGGGGACAATGAGCAGTTCTTC.

In this sample, this clone turned up a few times. The CDR3 sequence: CASSLSGSLGNEQFF. CDR3 coding DNA: TGTGCCAGCAGCTTGAGCGGGAGCTTGGGCAATGAGCAGTTCTTC. The chain carries TRBV5-4 and TRBJ2-1; 8 bases align to TRBD2. With 1 base clipped from V and 6 bases from J, the junction kept 6 bases outside the gene matches. The CDR3 spans 15 residues. In germline, CDR1 is SGHNT, CDR2 YYREEE (reference sequence). The entire variable domain, with the rest obtained from reference TRBV5-4 and TRBJ2-1, is as follows: ETGVTQSPTHLIKTRGQQVTLRCSSQSGHNTVSWYQQALGQGPQFIFQYYREEENGRGNFPPRFSGLQFPNYSSELNVNALELDDSALYLCASSLSGSLGNEQFFGPGTRLTVL.

The V call is TRBV5-4, the J call TRBJ1-3; unclear D gene. V dropped 6 bases and J dropped 3 bases, with 16 bases sitting between them. The CDR3 has 15 residues. Looked up from germline, CDR1 is SGHNT and CDR2 is YYREEE (reference sequence). The CDR3 DNA is TGTGCCAGCACCACCGGATCCTCAGGTGGAAACACCATATATTTT. Residues: CASTTGSSGGNTIYF.

The chain links TRBV4-1 to TRBJ1-2, with 7 bases aligning to TRBD1. This CDR3 is 14 amino acids long. V shed 0 bases and J 7 bases; nucleotides not matched to a gene: 5. Germline CDR1 and CDR2: MGHRA and YSYEKL. CDR3 loop: CASSQEGGALGYTF. CDR3 nucleotide sequence: TGCGCCAGCAGCCAAGAAGGGGGCGCACTTGGCTACACCTTC.

V gene TRBV5-5 combines with J gene TRBJ1-5; maybe TRBD1 (6 bases). V was pared by 3 bases and J by 5 bases, with 18 bases between. The CDR3 contains 16 residues. Germline lookup yields CDR1 SGHKS and CDR2 YYEKEE (reference sequence). CDR3 amino acids: CASSWEAQGLDQPQHF. The CDR3 DNA sequence: TGTGCCAGCAGCTGGGAAGCACAGGGTTTGGATCAGCCCCAGCATTTT.

This rearrangement joins TRBV5-1 to TRBJ2-2, with D perhaps TRBD2 (6 bases). Germline CDR1 and CDR2: SGHRS and YFSETQ. The ends were cut back, 2 bases at V and 5 bases at J, with 19 bases in the middle. The CDR3 runs to 17 residues. The CDR3 DNA reads TGCGCCAGCAGCTTAACTGGTTCGGTAGGAGGGACCGGGGAGCTGTTTTTT. Translated, it gives CASSLTGSVGGTGELFF.

The sample holds a few counts of this clone. CDR3 in amino acids: CASIDPREGFPLTAQNEQFF. The CDR3 coding sequence is TGTGCCAGCATCGATCCCAGGGAAGGTTTTCCCCTTACCGCCCAGAATGAGCAGTTCTTC. The V and J genes are TRBV2 and TRBJ2-1, with D perhaps TRBD1 (5 bases). The V gene's germline CDR1 is SNHLY and CDR2 FYNNEI. The CDR3 has 20 residues. V lost 7 bases and J 7 bases, leaving 35 bases between the germline ends.

The chain combines TRBV2 with TRBJ2-7; 12 positions match TRBD2. J lost 7 bases, V lost 0 bases, and 7 bases had no gene match. CDR1 is SNHLY, CDR2 FYNNEI, per germline. The CDR3 extends over 16 amino acids. CDR3 nucleotides: TGTGCCAGCAGTGAAGCCCCACCAGGACTAGCGGGGGAGCAGTACTTC. Protein: CASSEAPPGLAGEQYF.

This clone was counted a few times. The junction departs from germline at one end; a sequencing error may be responsible. The gene calls are TRBV6-1 and TRBJ2-7; D assignment may be TRBD1 or TRBD2 (5 bases each). CDR1 and CDR2 (germline): MNHNS, SASEGT. This CDR3 has 12 amino acids. Written as DNA, the CDR3 is TGTGCCAGCCGTGACGGGGCGGGCGAGCAGTACTTC. Translated: CASRDGAGEQYF.

The chain uses TRBV9 and TRBJ1-1, with TRBD1 matching 8 bases. Germline V gives CDR1 SGDLS, CDR2 YYNGEE. The trim removed 3 bases at V and 1 base at J, leaving 8 bases unmatched. This CDR3 contains 16 residues. CDR3 loop: CASSETQGATNTEAFF. Written as DNA, the CDR3 is TGTGCCAGCAGCGAAACTCAGGGGGCGACGAACACTGAAGCTTTCTTT.

The rearrangement links TRBV9 to TRBJ1-2; D is undetermined. CDR1 SGDLS and CDR2 YYNGEE come from the germline V gene. Trimming pared 0 bases from V and 4 bases from J, leaving 4 bases between. The CDR3 spans 12 residues. This chain's CDR3 is CASSVGPYGYTF. The CDR3 DNA follows: TGTGCCAGCAGCGTAGGACCCTATGGCTACACCTTC.

The chain uses TRBV9 and TRBJ2-5, with TRBD2 matching 11 bases. CDR3 size: 16 residues. Unmatched junction bases numbered 6, after V lost 0 bases and J lost 5 bases. The V gene's germline CDR1 is SGDLS and CDR2 YYNGEE. CDR3 DNA sequence: TGTGCCAGCAGCGTAGCCCGACTAGCGGGGCGGGAGACCCAGTACTTC. This encodes CASSVARLAGRETQYF.

This chain connects TRBV6-1 to TRBJ1-5; D is unresolved. V gave up 8 bases and J gave up 5 bases, with 10 bases separating them. The CDR3 is 12 residues long. Germline V CDR1 and CDR2: MNHNS, SASEGT. The CDR3 reads CASDTGHQPQHF. The CDR3, as DNA: TGTGCCAGCGACACCGGACATCAGCCCCAGCATTTT.

V usage is TRBV7-6 and J usage is TRBJ2-6; TRBD2 aligns across 11 bases. The CDR3 runs 19 residues. After removal of 0 bases from V and 0 bases from J, the junction contained 4 bases not matched to a gene. From germline, CDR1 is SGHVS and CDR2 FNYEAQ. CDR3 in DNA: TGTGCCAGCAGCTTAGCGCCGGGACTAGCGGTCTCTGGGGCCAACGTCCTGACTTTC. Protein sequence: CASSLAPGLAVSGANVLTF.

This clone is deemed medium-sized. The chain uses TRBV4-1 and TRBJ1-1; no reliable D call. V shed 0 bases and J shed 8 bases, with 13 bases lying between them. The germline V gene encodes CDR1 MGHRA and CDR2 YSYEKL. This CDR3 has 14 amino acids. The DNA for the CDR3 is TGCGCCAGCAGCCAAGATTCGGCCGAGGGCGAAGCTTTCTTT. Its translation: CASSQDSAEGEAFF.

The gene calls are TRBV27 and TRBJ2-7; D perhaps matches TRBD1 (6 bases). The germline V gene encodes CDR1 MNHEY and CDR2 SMNVEV (reference sequence). The V gene lost 2 bases and the J gene lost 3 bases, with 8 bases spanning the gap. This CDR3 comprises 13 residues. CDR3 in amino acids: CASSLVGGYEQYF. DNA for the CDR3: TGTGCCAGCAGTTTAGTAGGGGGCTACGAGCAGTACTTC.

The chain recombines TRBV9 with TRBJ2-2; D is unclear. CDR3 length equals 14 residues. Germline V gives CDR1 SGDLS, CDR2 YYNGEE. The V gene lost 4 bases and the J gene lost 10 bases, with 17 bases spanning the gap. The chain's CDR3 is CASSLGPAYKELFF. The DNA for the CDR3 is TGTGCCAGCAGCTTAGGTCCAGCCTATAAGGAGCTGTTTTTT.

The chain uses TRBV27 and TRBJ2-2; possibly TRBD2 for D (6 bases). Germline lookup yields CDR1 MNHEY and CDR2 SMNVEV (reference sequence). V lost 3 bases, J lost 6 bases, and 8 bases lay in between. This CDR3 is 13 amino acids long. CDR3 DNA sequence: TGTGCCAGCAGTTTCGGAGGGGCCGGGGAGCTGTTTTTT. This translates into CASSFGGAGELFF.